The clone carrying this T cell receptor (beta chain) has just a few counts. The target antigen is unknown. The data originate from a study of T cells in Graves' hyperthyroidism and ophthalmopathy. Study information: Peripheral blood collection took place at initial diagnosis, before any treatment. Study observations and caveats: A median roughly 6.6 months before onset, the model predicted ophthalmopathy.

This CDR3 comprises 14 residues. CDR1 and CDR2 (germline): MNHNS, SASEGT. The germline V and J ends were trimmed by 5 bases and 2 bases, with 11 bases remaining between them. There were TCR beta CDR3 regions amplified from RNA transcripts. First-round RT-PCR targeting the TCR CDR3 was performed with the HTBI primer set. In TCRdb, the multiplex PCR reads were re-called with MiXCR into one record per CDR3 protein. Among fewer than 450,000 distinct CDR3 sequences, roughly 17% were seen once, and the ten largest hold around a third. Before ophthalmopathy appeared, progressors gave blood at initial hyperthyroidism diagnosis.

Material: blood. This receptor was obtained from a woman aged 30 to 39 with Graves' hyperthyroidism that later progressed to Graves' ophthalmopathy. V usage is TRBV6-1 and J usage is TRBJ2-3; D might be TRBD2 (7 bases). As DNA, the CDR3 is TGTGCCAGCAGTAATGGGGGGGCCACAGATACGCAGTATTTT. Protein sequence: CASSNGGATDTQYF.